The text below deals with one T cell receptor (beta chain). Its antigen is still unknown. No much larger clonotype is one base removed from it; base qualities were not supplied. TCRbeta CDR3 regions were amplified from genomic DNA using the immunoSEQ Assay, a bias-controlled multiplex PCR. Turning to the authors' computational methods: Within the assay, amplification of reference gene primers was used to estimate how many nucleated cells each sample contained. Sequence reads were collapsed and filtered to measure the absolute abundance of every unique TCRbeta CDR3 rearrangement. For each sample, productive Simpson clonality was calculated as the square root of Simpson's diversity index over productive rearrangements. TCRdb took over this immuneACCESS table, retaining in-frame rearrangements with V and J assigned. Such tables are incomplete; in checked studies, under half of the missing clones stem from an unresolved V gene, and the remainder is unexplained. V and J calls and clone size are those listed in that table; D and trimming were worked out from the DNA. This sample holds just under 350,000 clones; 80% to 90% were observed only once. Of the sample, about 6% falls within the top ten clones.

This entry belongs to a study of blood T cell repertoires in COVID-19 (dated by TCRdb to the early 2020s). Concerning the study at large: Collaborator samples came from the United States, Italy and Spain and covered acute and convalescent phases of COVID-19. The material from the prospective study consisted of cDNA or gDNA derived from T cells, B-cell-depleted T cells, or PBMCs. The repertoires were released in a freely available public database meant as a resource for research on the immune response to SARS-CoV-2. Sample metadata almost always included a de-identified subject ID, COVID-19 status, age in years and sex. Deeply sampled blood TCRbeta repertoires from subjects exposed to, actively infected with, or recovered from COVID-19 were included in the dataset. Where available, HLA class I and class II types were obtained from metadata supplied by the sample provider rather than from assay-based typing. The samples were drawn from two sources: the first 160 participants of the ongoing ImmuneRACE study, and 1,000 to 1,500 subjects contributed by 6 global collaborators. Findings and caveats that apply to the study as a whole: Clinical and demographic metadata were provided uncurated, with the amount varying by source and participant.

Its CDR3 holds 14 amino acids, cysteine through phenylalanine. CDR3 DNA is the only sequence kept; it has 42 bases, read in frame from the first base. Taken from the germline V gene (reference sequence), the CDR1 and CDR2 loops are LNHDA and SQIVND. V lost 3 bases and J lost 9 bases, and the count of bases not matched to a germline gene is 3. At one collaborating source in Seattle, patients were enrolled during active infection and were followed longitudinally through the course of disease. The collaborating institutions used their own protocols to collect whole blood in K2EDTA tubes. For TCRbeta analysis, collaborators shipped samples in one of three forms: frozen whole blood, isolated PBMCs, or DNA extracted from either of those sample types.

This receptor chain uses TRBV19 and TRBJ1-6, and TRBD1 aligns with 9 junction nucleotides. Material: peripheral blood. This sequence was found in a woman between 45 and 65 years old with COVID-19, enrolled during active disease. The bases are TGTGCCAGTAGTATTCAGGACAGGGGTTCACCCCTCCACTTT. Its translation reads: CASSIQDRGSPLHF.